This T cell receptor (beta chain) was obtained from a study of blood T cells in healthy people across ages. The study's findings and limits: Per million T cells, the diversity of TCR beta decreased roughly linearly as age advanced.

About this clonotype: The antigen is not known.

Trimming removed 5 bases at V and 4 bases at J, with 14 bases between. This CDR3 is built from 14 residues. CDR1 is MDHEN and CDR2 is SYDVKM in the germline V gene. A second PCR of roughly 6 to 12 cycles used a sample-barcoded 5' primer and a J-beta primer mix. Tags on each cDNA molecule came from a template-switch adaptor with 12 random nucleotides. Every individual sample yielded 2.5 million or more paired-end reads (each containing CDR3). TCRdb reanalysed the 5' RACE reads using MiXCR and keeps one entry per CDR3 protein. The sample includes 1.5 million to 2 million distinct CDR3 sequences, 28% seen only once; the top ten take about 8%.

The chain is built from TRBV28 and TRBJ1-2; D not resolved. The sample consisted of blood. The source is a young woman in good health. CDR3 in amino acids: CASSGAETSYGYTF. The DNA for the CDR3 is TGTGCCAGCAGTGGCGCGGAGACATCCTATGGCTACACCTTC.